These 16 T cell receptor beta chains were all obtained from the same sample, sequenced in a study of cytomegalovirus exposure and HLA in healthy donors. Only in-frame clones appear in the TCRdb table, and some are missing; sequencing was by immunoSEQ multiplex PCR. Here the sample spans some 160,000 clones, around nine tenths being singletons. Sequences were obtained from PBMCs. These receptors came from a man between 18 and 29 years old in good health and CMV-seronegative.

For this clone: At one boundary the junction diverges from the germline segment, which might be a read error. This sequence joins TRBV7-7 and TRBJ2-2, with 9 bases lining up with TRBD2. CDR1 and CDR2 (germline): SSHAT, FNYEAQ (reference sequence). The CDR3 covers 17 residues. CDR3 sequence: CASSLVGSGRNTGELFF. Here the CDR3 DNA reads TGTGCTAGCAGCTTAGTTGGTAGCGGGAGGAACACCGGGGAGCTGTTTTTT. The entire variable domain, with the rest obtained from reference TRBV7-7 and TRBJ2-2, is as follows: GAGVSQSPRYKVTKRGQDVTLRCDPISSHATLYWYQQALGQGPEFLTYFNYEAQPDKSGLPSDRFSAERPEGSISTLTIQRTEQRDSAMYRCASSLVGSGRNTGELFFGEGSRLTVL.

V is TRBV6-1 and J is TRBJ1-3; D is uncertain. Germline lookup yields CDR1 MNHNS and CDR2 SASEGT. The CDR3 covers 16 residues. V lost 4 bases and J lost 0, with 13 bases in between. The CDR3 DNA reads as TGTGCCAGCAGTGTCTTCAGGCCCGTCTCTGGAAACACCATATATTTT. It encodes CASSVFRPVSGNTIYF.

The J gene is TRBJ1-4, the V gene TRBV6-1; the D gene is possibly TRBD1 (6 bases). V dropped 4 bases and J dropped 0 bases, with 12 bases sitting between them. Germline-derived CDR1 and CDR2 are MNHNS and SASEGT. The CDR3 loop spans 16 amino acids. CDR3 loop: CASSGGGQSTNEKLFF. The CDR3, as DNA: TGTGCCAGCAGTGGGGGGGGCCAGTCAACTAATGAAAAACTGTTTTTT.

This sequence joins TRBV6-4 and TRBJ2-1; D unresolved. The germline V gene has CDR1 MRHNA and CDR2 SNTAGT. This CDR3 has 15 amino acids. V lost 6 bases and J lost 0, with 12 bases in between. CDR3 nucleotide sequence: TGTGCCAGCAGACTACTTCCCAGCTCCTACAATGAGCAGTTCTTC. Protein sequence: CASRLLPSSYNEQFF.

The chain employs TRBV11-1 and TRBJ2-5; TRBD1 matches 11 bases. The CDR3 is 14 amino acids. The germline V gene has CDR1 SGHAT and CDR2 FQDESV (reference sequence). With V trimmed by 3 bases and J by 6 bases, 3 bases remained unmatched. The CDR3 DNA follows: TGTGCCAGCAGCTTGGGACAGGGGGGCAAGACCCAGTACTTC. It encodes CASSLGQGGKTQYF.

The chain recombines TRBV27 with TRBJ1-2; perhaps TRBD1 as D (6 bases). The CDR3 is 11 amino acids. Germline V CDR1 and CDR2: MNHEY, SMNVEV (reference sequence). The V end was cut by 6 bases, the J end by 7 bases, with 9 bases between. The CDR3 nucleotides are TGTGCCAGCAGGACGACAGGTGGCTACACCTTC. This encodes CASRTTGGYTF.

V and J are TRBV2 and TRBJ1-5; D uncertain. The CDR3 totals 13 residues. The germline V gene encodes CDR1 SNHLY and CDR2 FYNNEI. V lost 10 bases to trimming and J lost 0 bases, with 10 bases between them. The CDR3: CAISGYSNQPQHF. The CDR3 coding sequence is TGTGCCATCTCAGGCTATAGCAATCAGCCCCAGCATTTT.

The rearrangement uses TRBV14 and TRBJ2-3, with 9 positions matching TRBD2. The V gene's germline CDR1 is SGHDN and CDR2 FVKESK. The CDR3 covers 14 residues. Losses at the gene ends were 5 bases for V and 6 bases for J; bases not matched to a gene: 6. The CDR3 region is CASSGSGGLDTQYF. The DNA for the CDR3 is TGTGCCAGCAGCGGTAGCGGGGGATTGGATACGCAGTATTTT.

This clone was seen a single time. The genes are TRBV5-6 and TRBJ1-1; 8 nucleotides align to TRBD1. The CDR3 runs to 12 residues. V gave up 6 bases and J gave up 3 bases; unmatched junction bases: 1. From germline, CDR1 is SGHDT and CDR2 YYEEEE. The CDR3 bases are TGTGCCAGCACACAGGGGGACACTGAAGCTTTCTTT. Residues: CASTQGDTEAFF.

This chain links TRBV27 with TRBJ2-5, with 7 bases fitting TRBD2. The CDR3 runs 12 residues. Germline CDR1 MNHEY, CDR2 SMNVEV (reference sequence). V gave up 7 bases and J gave up 4 bases; unmatched junction bases: 3. The CDR3, as DNA: TGTGCCAGCAACCCGGGAGGAGAGACCCAGTACTTC. Amino acid sequence: CASNPGGETQYF.

This chain uses TRBV2 with TRBJ2-7; the match to TRBD2 covers 9 bases. Per the germline V gene, CDR1 is SNHLY and CDR2 is FYNNEI. The CDR3 covers 15 residues. V shed 7 bases and J 6 bases; nucleotides not matched to a gene: 13. DNA of the CDR3: TGTGCCAGCACCCGATTCGATCTAGCGGGACTCGAGCAGTACTTC. Translating it yields CASTRFDLAGLEQYF.

The chain employs TRBV29-1 and TRBJ1-2, with D possibly being TRBD1 (5 bases). The CDR3 spans 12 residues. Germline-derived CDR1 and CDR2 are SQVTM and ANQGSEA. V lost 6 bases and J lost 7, with 15 bases in between. The CDR3 coding sequence is TGCAGCGTCCTCCGGGACTCTGGTGGCTACACCTTC. Translating gives CSVLRDSGGYTF.

The chain has TRBV9 and TRBJ2-7, with 9 bases that match TRBD2. J lost 3 bases, V lost 4 bases, and 5 bases had no gene match. The CDR3 runs to 14 residues. Germline V gene sequence: CDR1 SGDLS, CDR2 YYNGEE. CDR3 protein: CASSPGLAGYEQYF. The CDR3 nucleotides are TGTGCCAGCAGCCCGGGACTAGCCGGCTACGAGCAGTACTTC. The full variable domain, rest sourced from reference TRBV9 and TRBJ2-7, is DSGVTQTPKHLITATGQRVTLRCSPRSGDLSVYWYQQSLDQGLQFLIQYYNGEERAKGNILERFSAQQFPDLHSELNLSSLELGDSALYFCASSPGLAGYEQYFGPGTRLTVT.

CDR3 in amino acids: CASSPLAAYYNEQFF. CDR3 coding DNA: TGTGCCAGCAGCCCCTTAGCGGCTTATTACAATGAGCAGTTCTTC. The chain employs TRBV14 and TRBJ2-1, with D possibly being TRBD2 (6 bases). The V gene's germline CDR1 is SGHDN and CDR2 FVKESK. CDR3 size: 15 residues. With 4 bases removed from V and 4 bases from J, the gap between germline ends came to 14 bases.

The chain is built from TRBV11-3 and TRBJ2-1, with TRBD2 matching 12 bases. V was pared by 7 bases and J by 0 bases, with 7 bases of the junction left unmatched. The CDR3 runs to 17 residues. Germline V CDR1 and CDR2: SGHNT, YENEEA. CDR3 region: CASTPSGGGSSYNEQFF. CDR3 coding DNA: TGTGCCAGCACCCCTAGCGGGGGGGGGAGCTCCTACAATGAGCAGTTCTTC.

J is TRBJ2-7 and V is TRBV28; tentative D call: TRBD2 (6 bases). Deletions cut 3 bases from V and 1 base from J, with 7 bases between. Germline assignment: CDR1 MDHEN and CDR2 SYDVKM. The CDR3 covers 13 residues. CDR3 amino acids: CASSFRGSYEQYV. DNA for the CDR3: TGTGCCAGCAGTTTCCGGGGGTCCTACGAGCAGTACGTC.